These 26 T cell receptor beta chains originate from one sample sequenced in a study of OX40 agonist ivuxolimab in advanced cancers. Generated by immunoSEQ multiplex PCR, the TCRdb table keeps only in-frame clones and is missing some. The table shows about 77,000 clones, with roughly 87% occurring only once. The sequencing used CD4+ or CD8+ T cells sorted from blood, collected in a trial of the OX40 agonist ivuxolimab. These receptors all stem from an adult with an advanced solid tumor such as melanoma, head and neck, liver or kidney cancer.

This clone has just one count. The chain combines TRBV15 with TRBJ1-1; 9 bases line up with TRBD1. The junction had 4 bases not matched to a gene; V was cut back by 4 bases and J by 1 base. This CDR3 region has 15 residues. Germline CDR1 is LNHNV and CDR2 is YYDKDF (reference sequence). Here the CDR3 DNA reads TGTGCCACCAGCACCCGGACAGGGGCGAACACTGAAGCTTTCTTT. Amino acid sequence: CATSTRTGANTEAFF.

This clone was seen just once. The V call is TRBV29-1, the J call TRBJ1-3, with 8 bases that match TRBD1. The CDR3 covers 14 residues. Germline V lookup: CDR1 SQVTM, CDR2 ANQGSEA. J lost 1 base, V lost 4 bases, and 3 bases had no gene match. DNA for the CDR3: TGCAGCGTTGGCAGGGGGCAGTCTGGAAACACCATATATTTT. Protein sequence: CSVGRGQSGNTIYF.

The rearrangement joins TRBV7-2 to TRBJ2-3, with 8 positions matching TRBD2. V trimming: 6 bases; J trimming: 6 bases; junction bases outside the gene matches: 11. Germline CDR1 is SGHTA and CDR2 is FQGNSA. The CDR3 runs to 15 residues. CDR3 in DNA: TGTGCCAGCAGTTTCGTCCGGGGGGGCCAGGATACGCAGTATTTT. Amino acid sequence: CASSFVRGGQDTQYF. Full variable domain (remainder filled in from reference TRBV7-2 and TRBJ2-3): GAGVSQSPSNKVTEKGKDVELRCDPISGHTALYWYRQSLGQGLEFLIYFQGNSAPDKSGLPSDRFSAERTGGSVSTLTIQRTQQEDSAVYLCASSFVRGGQDTQYFGPGTRLTVL.

This clone occurred a few times. The rearrangement links TRBV14 to TRBJ1-1; D unresolved. The CDR3 covers 14 residues. V lost 1 base and J 4 bases, leaving 10 bases between the germline ends. Germline values: CDR1 SGHDN, CDR2 FVKESK. CDR3 sequence reads: CASSQVAGPTEAFF. The CDR3 DNA follows: TGTGCCAGCAGCCAAGTAGCCGGGCCCACTGAAGCTTTCTTT.

The J gene is TRBJ2-5, the V gene TRBV11-2, with no clear D. In germline, CDR1 is SGHAT, CDR2 FQNNGV. V was trimmed by 5 bases and J by 2 bases, leaving 9 bases between them. The CDR3 contains 13 residues. The CDR3 sequence: CASSATPQETQYF. As DNA, the CDR3 is TGTGCCAGCAGCGCGACACCTCAAGAGACCCAGTACTTC.

This clone was seen once. The rearrangement uses TRBV5-1 and TRBJ1-1; D call uncertain. Germline loops: CDR1 SGHRS, CDR2 YFSETQ. The CDR3 consists of 15 residues. Between the trimmed V and J ends, which lost 1 base and 7 bases, there was a span of 17 bases. CDR3 nucleotide sequence: TGCGCCAGCAGCTTGCTGTCACCCCCCGATGGTGAAGCTTTCTTT. Amino acid sequence: CASSLLSPPDGEAFF.

The chain employs TRBV11-1 and TRBJ2-3; D is uncertain. CDR3 length: 14 residues. V shed 0 bases and J shed 6 bases, with 10 bases lying between them. The germline V gene encodes CDR1 SGHAT and CDR2 FQDESV (reference sequence). The CDR3 coding sequence is TGTGCCAGCAGCTTAGCATTAGATAGGGATACGCAGTATTTT. It is translated as CASSLALDRDTQYF.

This CDR3 reads CSSRTGGYTEAFF. The CDR3 coding sequence is TGCAGCTCCCGGACAGGGGGCTACACTGAAGCTTTCTTT. This chain joins TRBV29-1 and TRBJ1-1, with TRBD1 matching over 11 bases. V gave up 8 bases and J gave up 3 bases; unmatched junction bases: 5. This CDR3 is built from 13 residues. From germline, CDR1 is SQVTM and CDR2 ANQGSEA.

The chain employs TRBV2 and TRBJ2-7, with 7 bases fitting TRBD1. This CDR3 comprises 13 residues. The V and J ends lost 8 bases and 3 bases, in that order; junction bases with no gene match: 7. The germline V gene has CDR1 SNHLY and CDR2 FYNNEI. The CDR3 nucleotides read TGTGCCAGCTCTACAGGGGTCGGCTACGAGCAGTACTTC. Its translation is CASSTGVGYEQYF.

The V call is TRBV13, the J call TRBJ2-7; D remains unclear. The germline gives CDR1 PRHDT, CDR2 FYEKMQ (reference sequence). V lost 0 bases to trimming and J lost 1 base, with 4 bases between them. The CDR3 length is 13 residues. In DNA form, the CDR3 reads TGTGCCAGCAGCTTAGGTCGGTCCTACGAGCAGTACTTC. It codes for CASSLGRSYEQYF.

The rearrangement links TRBV9 to TRBJ1-3; D perhaps matches TRBD1 (5 bases). CDR1 is SGDLS, CDR2 YYNGEE, per germline. The CDR3 covers 14 residues. V shed 4 bases and J shed 5 bases, with 13 bases lying between them. CDR3 sequence: CASSPAGGRNTIYF. The CDR3 bases are TGTGCCAGCAGCCCAGCGGGGGGTAGAAACACCATATATTTT.

The CDR3 loop is CASSQGRYNEKLFF. CDR3 nucleotides: TGTGCCAGCAGCCAGGGACGGTATAATGAAAAACTGTTTTTT. The chain joins TRBV6-5 to TRBJ1-4, with D possibly being TRBD1 (5 bases). Trimming took 6 bases from V and 4 from J, leaving 12 bases between them. The CDR3 loop spans 14 amino acids. Germline lookup yields CDR1 MNHEY and CDR2 SVGAGI.

The V call is TRBV27, the J call TRBJ1-6; D is undetermined. Deletions cut 7 bases from V and 9 bases from J, with 19 bases between. This CDR3 contains 15 residues. Germline values: CDR1 MNHEY, CDR2 SMNVEV (reference sequence). The CDR3: CASIERSGVFSPLHF. The DNA of the CDR3 is TGTGCCAGCATCGAGAGGTCGGGTGTATTTTCACCCCTCCACTTT.

V usage is TRBV29-1 and J usage is TRBJ2-7; 7 bases match TRBD2. CDR3 length: 15 amino acids. CDR1 and CDR2 (germline): SQVTM, ANQGSEA. V shed 4 bases and J 7 bases; nucleotides not matched to a gene: 16. CDR3 region: CSVVAGDYAVGEQYF. The CDR3 bases are TGCAGCGTTGTTGCGGGGGACTACGCGGTGGGGGAGCAGTACTTC.

The V gene is TRBV2, the J gene TRBJ1-1, with TRBD1 matching over 7 bases. Germline V gene lookup returns CDR1 SNHLY and CDR2 FYNNEI. The junction had 5 bases not matched to a gene; V was cut back by 4 bases and J by 6 bases. The CDR3 is made up of 13 amino acids. CDR3 residues: CASSGYRGSEAFF. DNA for the CDR3: TGTGCCAGCAGTGGGTACAGGGGTTCTGAAGCTTTCTTT. Full variable domain (missing parts from reference TRBV2 and TRBJ1-1): EPEVTQTPSHQVTQMGQEVILRCVPISNHLYFYWYRQILGQKVEFLVSFYNNEISEKSEIFDDQFSVERPDGSNFTLKIRSTKLEDSAMYFCASSGYRGSEAFFGQGTRLTVV.

V is TRBV7-3 and J is TRBJ1-1; D is undetermined. CDR3 length: 15 residues. The germline V and J ends were trimmed by 5 bases and 5 bases, with 18 bases remaining between them. The germline CDR1 and CDR2 sequences are SGHTA and FQGTGA. The CDR3 DNA sequence: TGTGCCAGCAGCCCACGACACCTCGGAGGGACTGAAGCTTTCTTT. It specifies CASSPRHLGGTEAFF. The full variable domain, completed using reference TRBV7-3 and TRBJ1-1, is GAGVSQTPSNKVTEKGKYVELRCDPISGHTALYWYRQSLGQGPEFLIYFQGTGAADDSGLPNDRFFAVRPEGSVSTLKIQRTERGDSAVYLCASSPRHLGGTEAFFGQGTRLTVV.

The chain uses TRBV9 and TRBJ1-6; tentative D call: TRBD1 (6 bases). V lost 4 bases and J 9 bases, leaving 17 bases between the germline ends. CDR1 is SGDLS, CDR2 YYNGEE, per germline. This CDR3 is built from 15 residues. CDR3 nucleotides: TGTGCCAGCAGCCCCCGGGACATTGGGGGTTCACCCCTCCACTTT. It yields the protein CASSPRDIGGSPLHF.

This chain links TRBV30 with TRBJ2-5; TRBD1 matches at 10 bases. From germline, CDR1 is GTSNPN and CDR2 SVGIG (reference sequence). V was pared by 7 bases and J by 4 bases, with 6 bases of the junction left unmatched. The CDR3 runs to 13 residues. The CDR3: CASGQGLVETQYF. DNA for the CDR3: TGTGCCTCGGGACAGGGGTTAGTAGAGACCCAGTACTTC.

The chain combines TRBV30 with TRBJ1-2; 7 bases agree with TRBD1. Germline V gene lookup returns CDR1 GTSNPN and CDR2 SVGIG (reference sequence). V dropped 0 bases and J dropped 1; count of bases not matched to a gene: 2. This CDR3 comprises 14 residues. CDR3 region: CAWSVTGSNYGYTF. In DNA form, the CDR3 reads TGTGCCTGGAGTGTGACAGGGAGTAACTATGGCTACACCTTC.

The rearrangement joins TRBV29-1 to TRBJ2-7, with 8 bases aligning to TRBD1. CDR3 length: 14 residues. The germline gives CDR1 SQVTM, CDR2 ANQGSEA. After removal of 4 bases from V and 4 bases from J, the junction contained 9 bases not matched to a gene. The DNA of the CDR3 is TGCAGCGTTGTTCCGGGACAGGCTCATTACGAGCAGTACTTC. It yields the protein CSVVPGQAHYEQYF.

This chain uses TRBV5-4 with TRBJ2-1, with D tentatively TRBD2 (6 bases). Trimming removed 0 bases at V and 4 bases at J, with 8 bases between. This CDR3 contains 14 residues. Germline assignment: CDR1 SGHNT and CDR2 YYREEE (reference sequence). CDR3 coding DNA: TGTGCCAGCAGCTTGGACAGCGGGTACAATGAGCAGTTCTTC. It translates to CASSLDSGYNEQFF.

The chain couples TRBV25-1 to TRBJ2-7; D is uncertain. The germline V and J ends were trimmed by 3 bases and 0 bases, with 9 bases remaining between them. This CDR3 spans 14 amino acids. CDR1 is MGHDK, CDR2 SYGVNS, per germline. For the CDR3, the DNA is TGTGCCAGCAGTGACTCACTTAGCTCCTACGAGCAGTACTTC. Amino acid sequence: CASSDSLSSYEQYF.

The chain joins TRBV5-1 to TRBJ2-2; 13 bases agree with TRBD2. CDR1 SGHRS and CDR2 YFSETQ come from the germline V gene. V lost 4 bases to trimming and J lost 2 bases; unmatched junction nucleotides: 5. The CDR3 spans 17 residues. The CDR3 DNA reads TGCGCCAGCAGCCCCGGGACTAGCGGGGTTAACACCGGGGAGCTGTTTTTT. It encodes CASSPGTSGVNTGELFF.

V usage is TRBV7-7 and J usage is TRBJ2-2, with D possibly matching TRBD2 (5 bases). This CDR3 comprises 15 residues. V lost 7 bases and J 6 bases, leaving 18 bases between the germline ends. From germline, CDR1 is SSHAT and CDR2 FNYEAQ (reference sequence). The CDR3 sequence is CASTPTSGIPGELFF. Here the CDR3 DNA reads TGTGCCAGCACCCCGACTTCGGGAATCCCCGGGGAGCTGTTTTTT.

The V gene is TRBV6-5, the J gene TRBJ2-1; 11 positions match TRBD2. J lost 7 bases, V lost 4 bases, and 9 bases had no gene match. Germline assignment: CDR1 MNHEY and CDR2 SVGAGI. The CDR3 covers 16 residues. The CDR3 here is CASSSDIAGGRNEQFF. DNA of the CDR3: TGTGCCAGCAGTTCAGATATAGCGGGGGGGCGTAATGAGCAGTTCTTC.

This clone was detected once. CDR3 coding DNA: TGTGCCTCTACTAGCGGGGGGGAGGATACGCAGTATTTT. It yields the protein CASTSGGEDTQYF. The chain carries TRBV10-3 and TRBJ2-3; 13 bases match TRBD2. Germline CDR1 is ENHRY and CDR2 is SYGVKD. With 11 bases clipped from V and 6 bases from J, the junction kept 5 bases outside the gene matches. This CDR3 has 13 residues.